Below are 12 T cell receptor beta chains sequenced from a single sample in a study of T cells in localized non-small cell lung cancer. TCRdb keeps only in-frame clones here, not all; method: immunoSEQ multiplex PCR. Of fewer than 30,000 clones in the sample, 90% were seen once. This specimen was peripheral blood, taken before any cancer treatment. These TCRs come from a woman aged 35 to 70 with stage I lung adenocarcinoma.

The CDR3 region is CASSLFTGLNEAFF. CDR3 nucleotides: TGTGCCAGCAGTCTCTTCACAGGGTTGAATGAAGCTTTCTTT. This chain links TRBV27 with TRBJ1-1; a possible D gene is TRBD1 (6 bases). The CDR3 consists of 14 residues. V shed 5 bases and J shed 7 bases, with 17 bases lying between them. Per the germline V gene, CDR1 is MNHEY and CDR2 is SMNVEV (reference sequence).

The chain joins TRBV30 to TRBJ1-6, with TRBD1 as a possible D gene (6 bases). V lost 1 base and J 0 bases, leaving 10 bases between the germline ends. The germline CDR1 and CDR2 sequences are GTSNPN and SVGIG (reference sequence). The CDR3 extends over 16 amino acids. The CDR3 protein is CAWSGRGFSYNSPLHF. The DNA of the CDR3 is TGTGCCTGGAGTGGGAGGGGGTTCTCCTATAATTCACCCCTCCACTTT.

This chain links TRBV19 with TRBJ1-5, with D possibly being TRBD1 (5 bases). Deletions cut 9 bases from V and 7 bases from J, with 19 bases between. Per the germline V gene, CDR1 is LNHDA and CDR2 is SQIVND (reference sequence). This CDR3 has 14 amino acids. The CDR3 bases are TGTGCCAGCATGGCGGGGGGAGGAGGCCAGCCCCAGCATTTT. Protein: CASMAGGGGQPQHF.

The chain has TRBV14 and TRBJ2-7, with TRBD2 matching over 7 bases. V was clipped by 3 bases and J by 3 bases; unmatched bases: 8. The CDR3 sequence is 15 residues long. Looked up from germline, CDR1 is SGHDN and CDR2 is FVKESK. CDR3: CASSHGAGARYEQYF. In nucleotides, the CDR3 is TGTGCCAGCAGCCACGGTGCGGGAGCCCGCTACGAGCAGTACTTC.

The V and J genes are TRBV9 and TRBJ2-5; D remains ambiguous. The ends were cut back, 0 bases at V and 2 bases at J, with 5 bases in the middle. CDR3 length equals 13 residues. Germline V gene lookup returns CDR1 SGDLS and CDR2 YYNGEE. Here the CDR3 reads CASSVGLQETQYF. CDR3 coding DNA: TGTGCCAGCAGCGTAGGACTTCAAGAGACCCAGTACTTC.

The V gene is TRBV6-5, the J gene TRBJ1-4, with 8 bases lining up with TRBD1. Germline V gene lookup returns CDR1 MNHEY and CDR2 SVGAGI. The length of the CDR3 is 13 residues. Trimming at V came to 10 bases and at J to 2 bases, leaving 3 bases not matched to a gene. CDR3 sequence: CATRQGTNEKLFF. In DNA form, the CDR3 reads TGTGCCACCCGACAGGGGACTAATGAAAAACTGTTTTTT.

The chain couples TRBV18 to TRBJ2-3; D is undetermined. This CDR3 region has 18 residues. V dropped 3 bases and J dropped 2 bases, with 21 bases sitting between them. Germline V gene lookup returns CDR1 KGHSH and CDR2 LQKENI. CDR3 in amino acids: CASSPPLTEGYFTDTQYF. CDR3 DNA sequence: TGTGCCAGCTCACCGCCCCTGACTGAAGGGTATTTCACAGATACGCAGTATTTT.

The chain joins TRBV6-5 to TRBJ1-2; TRBD1 matches at 8 bases. The V gene's germline CDR1 is MNHEY and CDR2 SVGAGI. This CDR3 is 14 amino acids long. Losses at the gene ends were 0 bases for V and 6 bases for J; bases not matched to a gene: 3. The CDR3 region has the DNA TGTGCCAGCAGTTACTCTCCGACAGGGGATGGCTACACCTTC. As protein: CASSYSPTGDGYTF.

This clone was observed a handful of times. The rearrangement links TRBV6-5 to TRBJ1-6; no definite D call. Trimming took 6 bases from V and 8 from J, leaving 11 bases between them. Germline V gene sequence: CDR1 MNHEY, CDR2 SVGAGI. The CDR3 is 13 amino acids. Here the CDR3 reads CASRGLNHSPLHF. The DNA for the CDR3 is TGTGCCAGCAGGGGGTTAAATCATTCACCCCTCCACTTT.

The chain employs TRBV19 and TRBJ2-2; no reliable D call. Between the trimmed V and J ends, which lost 3 bases and 1 base, there was a span of 15 bases. CDR3 length: 17 amino acids. Germline CDR1 reads LNHDA; CDR2 reads SQIVND (reference sequence). DNA of the CDR3: TGTGCCAGTAGTATGGTCCTGACTGGTGGGAACACCGGGGAGCTGTTTTTT. Amino acids: CASSMVLTGGNTGELFF.

The chain joins TRBV2 to TRBJ2-2, with 9 bases that match TRBD2. Per the germline V gene, CDR1 is SNHLY and CDR2 is FYNNEI. The CDR3 covers 13 residues. J lost 5 bases, V lost 7 bases, and 2 bases had no gene match. The CDR3 coding sequence is TGTGCCAGCACCGGACTAGCGACCGGGGAGCTGTTTTTT. Translation: CASTGLATGELFF.

This chain connects TRBV12-5 to TRBJ1-1, with 9 bases matching TRBD1. Germline V gene data show CDR1 as LGHNT and CDR2 as FRNRAP. The V gene end was trimmed by 0 bases and the J gene end by 0 bases; junction bases not matched to a gene: 5. The CDR3 contains 17 residues. The CDR3 region is CASGLVRQGGMNTEAFF. The CDR3 DNA sequence: TGTGCTAGTGGTTTGGTTAGACAGGGGGGGATGAACACTGAAGCTTTCTTT.